This T cell receptor (beta chain) was captured in a study of OX40 agonist ivuxolimab in advanced cancers. General notes on the study: The costimulatory receptor OX40 (CD134) was targeted by ivuxolimab, a fully human IgG2 agonistic monoclonal antibody. Intravenous ivuxolimab was administered to patients every 2 weeks at six dose levels: 0.01, 0.1, 0.3, 1.5, 3 and 10 mg/kg. Of the approximately 50 patients in dose escalation, approximately 20 had hepatocellular carcinoma, some 15 had melanoma, 9 had renal cell carcinoma and 9 had head and neck cancer. The dose-escalation cohort was around 83% male with a mean age of around 64 years, ranging from roughly 20 to 80. Prior anti-PD-1, anti-PD-L1 or anti-CTLA-4 therapy was permitted, and about two fifths of dose-escalation patients had received checkpoint inhibitors. Three dose-escalation patients achieved partial responses, one with hepatocellular carcinoma and two with cutaneous melanoma. Peripheral TCRbeta sequencing aimed to test whether ivuxolimab altered TCR sequence diversity and caused clonal T-cell expansion. The paper reports the monotherapy dose-escalation portion (N of about 47 patients) of the phase I ivuxolimab trial. The full study reports these points: Partial responders in the 0.1-3.0 mg/kg groups had among the lowest normalized peripheral clonal expansion, especially among CD8+ T cells. Which antigens the clonally expanded peripheral T cells were specific for was not determined. At doses of 0.1 to 3.0 mg/kg, clonal expansion of both CD4+ and CD8+ blood T cells was observed from baseline to week 6. Low levels of normalized T-cell clonal expansion were also seen in some patients who did not respond. After ivuxolimab, expanded clones were on average more numerous among CD8+ T cells than among CD4+ T cells.

For sequencing of the TCRbeta CDR3 region, genomic DNA was extracted from the sorted cells. The immunoSEQ Assay was used to sequence the TCRbeta CDR3 regions. As stored in TCRdb, this immuneACCESS dataset retains in-frame rearrangements with V and J assigned. A fraction of the clones does not appear; measured against another copy, unresolved V genes explain less than half of the discrepancy, and the remainder lacks a known reason. In all, the sample holds 85,000 to 130,000 clones, and roughly nine tenths of those were seen once. Jointly, the top ten make up 0.45% to 0.5% of the sample. Patients with a history of autoimmune disease or receiving systemic immunosuppression were excluded from the trial. Peripheral blood for TCR sequencing was collected from all dose cohorts at baseline, on cycle 4 day 1, and on cycle 7 day 1. The samples were taken from a phase I, first-in-human, multicenter, open-label dose-escalation trial of ivuxolimab. Adults with locally advanced or metastatic melanoma, renal cell carcinoma, hepatocellular carcinoma or head and neck squamous cell carcinoma were enrolled in the trial. Before TCR sequencing, CD4+ T cells and CD8+ T cells from peripheral blood were sorted into separate populations.

Note on this clone: No antigen is known for it. No base quality values were provided; no much bigger clone lies one nucleotide off.

CDR1 and CDR2, looked up from the germline V gene (reference sequence), are PRHDT and FYEKMQ. The germline V and J ends show losses of 5 bases and 7 bases respectively, and no gene match explains 15 bases of the junction. The CDR3 holds 17 amino acids from the cysteine to the phenylalanine. The sequence is cut down to CDR3 DNA, 51 bases in frame from base 1. Sequences were derived from CD4+ or CD8+ T cells sorted from blood, sampled in a trial of the OX40 agonist ivuxolimab. This receptor was obtained from an adult with an advanced solid tumor such as melanoma, head and neck, liver or kidney cancer. The rearrangement combines TRBV13 with TRBJ1-5; 9 nucleotides in the junction match TRBD1. The DNA is TGTGCCAGCAGCATACGAGGGACAGGGCTAGGTAGACAGCCCCAGCATTTT. This is translated as CASSIRGTGLGRQPQHF.